This entry features one TCR beta chain sequence. Its antigen is undetermined. TCRdb fed the RT-PCR reads into MiXCR, producing one record per CDR3 protein. This table holds about 570,000 distinct CDR3 sequences, around 10% found once. This entry is derived from a study of response to subunit inactivated influenza vaccine. Broader study findings: Few new T cells, the authors suggested, are recruited by each seasonal influenza vaccination.

The CDR3 length is 13 residues. V lost 6 bases to trimming and J lost 3 bases, with 12 bases between them. CDR1 and CDR2 (germline): SQVTM, ANQGSEA. The sample also formed part of further work on T cells expressing NK-cell markers. That work adds: The authors generated TCR beta cDNA through 5'RACE template switching with UMIs. Underlying the TCR beta repertoires were sorted CD3+CD56+NKG2C+, CD3+CD56+NKG2C- and CD3+CD56-NKG2C+ T cells. In several experiments, sorting was restricted to alpha-beta TCR T cells by an anti-gamma-delta TCR antibody. Dominant NKG2C+ clonotypes accounted for about 1.0-7.0% of CD8+ T cells in over 5 donors.

The receptor was derived from a man aged 50 to 60 who received an inactivated influenza vaccine. The starting material was PBMCs from blood, obtained on the day of vaccination. This chain links TRBV29-1 with TRBJ1-5; possible D gene TRBD1, 6 bases. The DNA of the CDR3 is TGCAGCGTAAGCCCAGGGGTCAATCAGCCCCAGCATTTT. It specifies CSVSPGVNQPQHF.